What follows are 32 T cell receptor beta chains derived from one specimen sequenced in a study of tissue T cells after allogeneic stem cell transplantation. Some clones are missing from TCRdb's copy, which holds only in-frame ones; the method was immunoSEQ multiplex PCR. Among about 12,000 clones listed, about 73% were seen once. The material was tissue from the right colon, obtained at autopsy. The receptors were sampled from a woman aged 18-49 years with breast cancer.

This chain connects TRBV3-1 (or the pseudogene TRBV3-2) to TRBJ1-5, with unresolved D. Trimming took off 3 bases at V and 2 bases at J, with 5 bases between the two ends. The germline V gene has CDR1 LGHDT and CDR2 YNNKEL (reference sequence). The CDR3 covers 13 residues. The CDR3 nucleotides are TGTGCCAGCAGCCAGGCGGGCAATCAGCCCCAGCATTTT. This gives the protein CASSQAGNQPQHF.

J is TRBJ2-3 and V is TRBV6-2 or TRBV6-3, with D unclear. The CDR3 sequence is 18 residues long. V lost 6 bases and J lost 3, with 25 bases in between. Germline values: CDR1 MNHEY, CDR2 SVGEGT. The CDR3 here is CASSPNFDWEVSTDTQYF. For the CDR3, the DNA is TGTGCCAGCAGCCCTAATTTCGACTGGGAAGTGTCGACAGATACGCAGTATTTT.

J is TRBJ2-1 and V is TRBV4-3; 7 bases are a match to TRBD2. V lost 0 bases to trimming and J lost 13 bases; unmatched junction nucleotides: 6. CDR1 and CDR2 (germline): LGHNA, YSLEER. CDR3 size: 13 residues. The CDR3 coding sequence is TGCGCCAGCAGCCAAGAATCGGTAGCGGGTCAGTTCTTC. The encoded protein is CASSQESVAGQFF.

The rearrangement links TRBV11-3 to TRBJ2-5; no clear D. Germline values: CDR1 SGHNT, CDR2 YENEEA. The CDR3 length is 13 residues. V was pared by 5 bases and J by 3 bases, with 10 bases between. This chain's CDR3 is CASSRTPEETQYF. The CDR3 nucleotides read TGTGCCAGCAGCCGTACCCCCGAAGAGACCCAGTACTTC.

The CDR3 bases are TGTGCCAGCAGTTTCGAAGTATCCTACGAGCAGTACTTC. Protein product: CASSFEVSYEQYF. This rearrangement joins TRBV6-2 or TRBV6-3 to TRBJ2-7, with D uncertain. The V end lost 4 bases, the J end lost 1 base, and 8 bases lay between the germline ends. The CDR3 is made up of 13 amino acids. Germline CDR1 is MNHEY and CDR2 is SVGEGT.

This rearrangement joins TRBV5-1 to TRBJ2-7, with 11 positions matching TRBD2. Trimming took 4 bases from V and 6 from J; bases not matched to a gene: 6. Germline V lookup: CDR1 SGHRS, CDR2 YFSETQ. This CDR3 comprises 14 residues. As DNA, the CDR3 is TGCGCCAGCAGCCTAGGACTAGCGGGTGGCGAGCAGTACTTC. Its translation is CASSLGLAGGEQYF. Full variable domain (remainder filled in from reference TRBV5-1 and TRBJ2-7): KAGVTQTPRYLIKTRGQQVTLSCSPISGHRSVSWYQQTPGQGLQFLFEYFSETQRNKGNFPGRFSGRQFSNSRSEMNVSTLELGDSALYLCASSLGLAGGEQYFGPGTRLTVT.

This clone was recorded a few times. This chain links TRBV28 with TRBJ1-6; D is unclear. This CDR3 has 12 residues. V lost 3 bases and J 8 bases, leaving 5 bases between the germline ends. In germline, CDR1 is MDHEN, CDR2 SYDVKM. The CDR3 DNA sequence: TGTGCCAGCAGTTTCCCCGATTCACCCCTCCACTTT. This sequence encodes CASSFPDSPLHF.

By sample share, this clone is hyperexpanded (1% or more). The genes are TRBV24-1 and TRBJ2-2; D possibly corresponds to TRBD1 (5 bases). The CDR3 spans 17 residues. Trimming took 8 bases from V and 0 from J, leaving 18 bases between them. Germline lookup yields CDR1 KGHDR and CDR2 SFDVKD. The CDR3 DNA follows: TGTGCCACCAACTCGTCGTTAGGGGAATCGAACACCGGGGAGCTGTTTTTT. Amino acid sequence: CATNSSLGESNTGELFF.

V and J are TRBV2 and TRBJ2-6; D is tentatively TRBD1 or TRBD2 (5 bases each). Germline assignment: CDR1 SNHLY and CDR2 FYNNEI. This CDR3 spans 17 amino acids. V dropped 7 bases and J dropped 4 bases, with 20 bases sitting between them. CDR3 region: CASIPPGSQSGANVLTF. CDR3 nucleotides: TGTGCCAGCATACCGCCAGGGAGTCAATCCGGGGCCAACGTCCTGACTTTC.

The rearrangement links TRBV7-2 to TRBJ2-7; TRBD2 matches 13 bases. CDR3 length equals 15 residues. Germline assignment: CDR1 SGHTA and CDR2 FQGNSA. J lost 2 bases, V lost 6 bases, and 4 bases had no gene match. In DNA form, the CDR3 reads TGTGCCAGCAGGGACGGACTAGCGGGGGCCTACGAGCAGTACTTC. It codes for CASRDGLAGAYEQYF.

This rearrangement joins TRBV5-5 to TRBJ1-4; no clear D. CDR3 length equals 14 residues. CDR1 and CDR2 (germline): SGHKS, YYEKEE (reference sequence). With 0 bases removed from V and 9 bases from J, the gap between germline ends came to 12 bases. In DNA form, the CDR3 reads TGTGCCAGCAGCTTGGTACCTTATTTGCAAAAACTGTTTTTT. This translates into CASSLVPYLQKLFF.

The chain uses TRBV7-2 and TRBJ1-2; no clear D. V was shortened by 2 bases and J by 4 bases, with 11 bases between the two germline ends. The CDR3 extends over 14 amino acids. CDR1 SGHTA and CDR2 FQGNSA come from the germline V gene. The CDR3 protein is CASSLSPEGYGYTF. The CDR3 region has the DNA TGTGCCAGCAGCTTATCCCCCGAGGGCTATGGCTACACCTTC.

The chain links TRBV19 to TRBJ2-7; tentatively, D is TRBD1 (6 bases). Looked up from germline, CDR1 is LNHDA and CDR2 is SQIVND (reference sequence). V was shortened by 10 bases and J by 6 bases, with 16 bases between the two germline ends. CDR3 size: 12 residues. CDR3 region: CATQNRASEQYF. The DNA of the CDR3 is TGTGCCACTCAAAACAGGGCGTCCGAGCAGTACTTC.

The V gene is TRBV15, the J gene TRBJ1-5; tentatively, D is TRBD1 (6 bases). V lost 6 bases and J lost 0, with 12 bases in between. Germline assignment: CDR1 LNHNV and CDR2 YYDKDF (reference sequence). This CDR3 has 15 amino acids. CDR3 amino acids: CATRPGTHSNQPQHF. The CDR3 DNA is TGTGCCACCAGGCCCGGGACACATAGCAATCAGCCCCAGCATTTT.

This clone is termed medium-sized. The genes are TRBV2 and TRBJ1-5, with a possible D match to TRBD1 (5 bases). The V end lost 8 bases, the J end lost 6 bases, and 11 bases lay between the germline ends. Per germline, CDR1 SNHLY and CDR2 FYNNEI. The CDR3 loop spans 12 amino acids. The CDR3, as DNA: TGTGCCAGCGGGGAGGGGCCTCAGCCCCAGCATTTT. This gives the protein CASGEGPQPQHF.

This clone has more than one count but fewer than ten. The V and J genes are TRBV15 and TRBJ2-7, with D possibly called TRBD1 or TRBD2 (5 bases each). The CDR3 extends over 13 amino acids. From germline, CDR1 is LNHNV and CDR2 YYDKDF (reference sequence). With 0 bases removed from V and 6 bases from J, the gap between germline ends came to 9 bases. The CDR3 sequence: CATSRDEGSEQYF. CDR3 bases: TGTGCCACCAGCAGAGATGAGGGGAGCGAGCAGTACTTC.

The CDR3 bases are TGTGCCAGCAGTTTCCGCCGGGACCGATATAATTCACCCCTCCACTTT. It yields the protein CASSFRRDRYNSPLHF. The chain uses TRBV6-5 and TRBJ1-6; tentative D call: TRBD1 (5 bases). This CDR3 has 16 amino acids. V was trimmed by 4 bases and J by 4 bases, leaving 14 bases between them. Germline loops: CDR1 MNHEY, CDR2 SVGAGI.

The chain joins TRBV7-2 to TRBJ1-1, with 10 bases that match TRBD1. Germline V gene lookup returns CDR1 SGHTA and CDR2 FQGNSA. V dropped 4 bases and J dropped 7; count of bases not matched to a gene: 12. This CDR3 has 16 residues. The CDR3 sequence is CASSSPPTGGAIEAFF. The CDR3 DNA follows: TGTGCCAGCAGCTCCCCACCGACAGGGGGCGCGATTGAAGCTTTCTTT.

The gene calls are TRBV5-1 and TRBJ2-7; 9 bases line up with TRBD1. The ends lost 5 bases at V and 7 bases at J; junction bases unmatched: 7. The CDR3 is made up of 13 amino acids. Germline assignment: CDR1 SGHRS and CDR2 YFSETQ. The CDR3 DNA is TGCGCCAGCAGTGGGACAGGGTATGAGGAGCAGTACTTC. Its translation: CASSGTGYEEQYF.

The rearrangement links TRBV7-9 to TRBJ1-2; the match to TRBD1 covers 9 bases. The junction had 10 bases not matched to a gene; V was cut back by 5 bases and J by 9 bases. Germline V CDR1 and CDR2: SEHNR, FQNEAQ (reference sequence). This CDR3 spans 14 amino acids. The chain's CDR3 is CASSPTGTGFRYTF. CDR3 sequence (DNA): TGTGCCAGCAGCCCTACCGGGACAGGGTTCCGCTACACCTTC.

V is TRBV5-1 and J is TRBJ2-3, with unresolved D. V gave up 1 base and J gave up 2 bases, with 11 bases separating them. There are 15 residues in the CDR3. Per the germline V gene, CDR1 is SGHRS and CDR2 is YFSETQ. The CDR3, as DNA: TGCGCCAGCAGCTTGCGAATCTCAAACACAGATACGCAGTATTTT. This translates into CASSLRISNTDTQYF.

The chain uses TRBV11-3 and TRBJ2-2; D ambiguous. CDR3 length: 15 amino acids. V lost 4 bases and J 6 bases, leaving 15 bases between the germline ends. Germline assignment: CDR1 SGHNT and CDR2 YENEEA. The CDR3 region is CASSSRSDWPGELFF. Here the CDR3 DNA reads TGTGCCAGCAGCTCCCGATCAGATTGGCCCGGGGAGCTGTTTTTT.

The CDR3 sequence: CALDRGSESPLHF. Written as DNA, the CDR3 is TGTGCCTTGGACAGGGGATCGGAGTCACCCCTCCACTTT. The chain combines TRBV30 with TRBJ1-6; TRBD1 matches 9 bases. CDR1 GTSNPN and CDR2 SVGIG come from the germline V gene (reference sequence). The ends lost 7 bases at V and 10 bases at J; junction bases unmatched: 8. The CDR3 has 13 residues.

This clone showed up just once. The rearrangement links TRBV7-9 to TRBJ1-1, with D unresolved. Per the germline V gene, CDR1 is SEHNR and CDR2 is FQNEAQ (reference sequence). This CDR3 is 16 amino acids long. Deletions cut 8 bases from V and 4 bases from J, with 23 bases between. CDR3 DNA: TGTGCCAGCTTCCCTAGGAGGGCAGGTTTTATCACTGAAGCTTTCTTT. It is translated as CASFPRRAGFITEAFF.

This sequence joins TRBV7-2 and TRBJ1-4; D remains ambiguous. Between the trimmed V and J ends, which lost 2 bases and 7 bases, there was a span of 20 bases. The CDR3 covers 17 residues. The germline gives CDR1 SGHTA, CDR2 FQGNSA. Here the CDR3 reads CASSLNPPLGGGEKLFF. CDR3 nucleotides: TGTGCCAGCAGCTTAAATCCCCCCTTAGGCGGCGGTGAAAAACTGTTTTTT.

Sample share makes this clone medium-sized. The V and J genes are TRBV19 and TRBJ2-7; D remains ambiguous. The V gene lost 2 bases and the J gene lost 2 bases, with 10 bases spanning the gap. The CDR3 consists of 14 residues. CDR1 and CDR2 (germline): LNHDA, SQIVND (reference sequence). CDR3 DNA: TGTGCCAGTAGTATAACCGGCAACGCCTACGAGCAGTACTTC. It is translated as CASSITGNAYEQYF.

This clone was counted a single time. The J gene is TRBJ2-1, the V gene TRBV9; D perhaps matches TRBD2 (5 bases). The germline V and J ends were trimmed by 3 bases and 8 bases, with 12 bases remaining between them. Germline CDR1 reads SGDLS; CDR2 reads YYNGEE. The CDR3 is made up of 13 amino acids. The CDR3 sequence is CASSANQRHEQFF. DNA for the CDR3: TGTGCCAGCAGCGCGAATCAGCGGCATGAGCAGTTCTTC.

The chain joins TRBV19 to TRBJ2-7; D perhaps matches TRBD2 (5 bases). The CDR3 runs 14 residues. The V end was cut by 3 bases, the J end by 2 bases, with 11 bases between. CDR1 LNHDA and CDR2 SQIVND come from the germline V gene (reference sequence). The CDR3 sequence: CASSMEKGAYEQYF. CDR3 sequence (DNA): TGTGCCAGTAGTATGGAAAAGGGAGCCTACGAGCAGTACTTC.

In DNA, the CDR3 is TGTGCCAGTAGAGGACTAGCGAATGGGGGATATGAGCAGTTCTTC. Translation: CASRGLANGGYEQFF. The V and J genes are TRBV19 and TRBJ2-1; the match to TRBD2 covers 9 bases. Germline CDR1 is LNHDA and CDR2 is SQIVND (reference sequence). V shed 6 bases and J 8 bases; nucleotides not matched to a gene: 11. This CDR3 comprises 15 residues. The full variable domain, its missing parts supplied by reference TRBV19 and TRBJ2-1, is DGGITQSPKYLFRKEGQNVTLSCEQNLNHDAMYWYRQDPGQGLRLIYYSQIVNDFQKGDIAEGYSVSREKKESFPLTVTSAQKNPTAFYLCASRGLANGGYEQFFGPGTRLTVL.

This clone has a handful of counts. This chain connects TRBV5-4 to TRBJ1-1; D may be TRBD1 (6 bases). The germline gives CDR1 SGHNT, CDR2 YYREEE (reference sequence). This CDR3 has 13 amino acids. The V end was cut by 5 bases, the J end by 3 bases, with 11 bases between. In DNA, the CDR3 is TGTGCCAGCAGGGACAACAGGGACACTGAAGCTTTCTTT. This encodes CASRDNRDTEAFF.

This clone appeared a few times. The chain employs TRBV5-6 and TRBJ1-4; D is unresolved. In germline, CDR1 is SGHDT, CDR2 YYEEEE. V was clipped by 3 bases and J by 1 base, with 16 bases between them. The CDR3 runs to 17 residues. The CDR3 protein is CASSSLRGRQTNEKLFF. In DNA, the CDR3 is TGTGCCAGCAGCTCGTTGCGGGGTCGGCAAACTAATGAAAAACTGTTTTTT.

The chain links TRBV9 to TRBJ1-3; no firm D call. The germline V gene has CDR1 SGDLS and CDR2 YYNGEE. Trimming removed 5 bases at V and 0 bases at J, with 12 bases between. CDR3 length: 15 amino acids. DNA of the CDR3: TGTGCCAGCAGTCCCGACACGTTCTCTGGAAACACCATATATTTT. It translates to CASSPDTFSGNTIYF.